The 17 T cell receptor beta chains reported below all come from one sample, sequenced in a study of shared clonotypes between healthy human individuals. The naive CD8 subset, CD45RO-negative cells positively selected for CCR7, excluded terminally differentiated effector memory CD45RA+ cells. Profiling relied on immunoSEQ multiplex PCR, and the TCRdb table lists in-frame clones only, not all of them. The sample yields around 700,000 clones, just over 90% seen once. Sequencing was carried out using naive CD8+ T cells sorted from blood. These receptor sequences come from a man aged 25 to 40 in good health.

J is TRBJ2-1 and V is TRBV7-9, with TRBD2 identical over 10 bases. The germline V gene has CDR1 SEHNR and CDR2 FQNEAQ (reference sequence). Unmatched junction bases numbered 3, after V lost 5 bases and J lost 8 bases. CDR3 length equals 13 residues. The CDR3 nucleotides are TGTGCCAGCAGCCCTGGGACTAGCGATGAGCAGTTCTTC. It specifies CASSPGTSDEQFF.

In DNA, the CDR3 is TGTGCCAGCAGAAGATCCGGAGTCATCTACGAGCAGTACTTC. It encodes CASRRSGVIYEQYF. V and J are TRBV2 and TRBJ2-7; D is ambiguous. V dropped 6 bases and J dropped 3 bases, with 15 bases sitting between them. The CDR3 loop spans 14 amino acids. CDR1 SNHLY and CDR2 FYNNEI come from the germline V gene.

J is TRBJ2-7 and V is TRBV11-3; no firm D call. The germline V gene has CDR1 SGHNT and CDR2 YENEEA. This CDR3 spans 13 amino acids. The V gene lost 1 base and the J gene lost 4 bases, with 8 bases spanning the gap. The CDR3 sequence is CASSLGGFYEQYF. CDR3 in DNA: TGTGCCAGCAGCTTAGGGGGATTTTACGAGCAGTACTTC.

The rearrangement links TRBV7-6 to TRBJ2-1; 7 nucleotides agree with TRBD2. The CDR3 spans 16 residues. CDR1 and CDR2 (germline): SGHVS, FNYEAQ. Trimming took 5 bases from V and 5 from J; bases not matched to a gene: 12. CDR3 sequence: CASSPTPSGGNNEQFF. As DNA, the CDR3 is TGTGCCAGCAGCCCCACCCCTAGCGGAGGGAACAATGAGCAGTTCTTC.

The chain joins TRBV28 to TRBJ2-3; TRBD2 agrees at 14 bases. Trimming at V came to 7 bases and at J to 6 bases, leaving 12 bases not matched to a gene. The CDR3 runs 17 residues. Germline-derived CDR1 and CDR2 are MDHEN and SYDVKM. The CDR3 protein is CASNEGTSGSVSDTQYF. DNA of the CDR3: TGTGCCAGCAATGAGGGGACTAGCGGGAGTGTTTCGGATACGCAGTATTTT. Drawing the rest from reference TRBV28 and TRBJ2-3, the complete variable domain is DVKVTQSSRYLVKRTGEKVFLECVQDMDHENMFWYRQDPGLGLRLIYFSYDVKMKEKGDIPEGYSVSREKKERFSLILESASTNQTSMYLCASNEGTSGSVSDTQYFGPGTRLTVL.

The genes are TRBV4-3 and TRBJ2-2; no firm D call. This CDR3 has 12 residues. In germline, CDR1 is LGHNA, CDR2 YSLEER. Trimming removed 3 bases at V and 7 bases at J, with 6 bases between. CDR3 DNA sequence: TGCGCCAGCAGCCAGACCCTCGGGGAGCTGTTTTTT. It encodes CASSQTLGELFF.

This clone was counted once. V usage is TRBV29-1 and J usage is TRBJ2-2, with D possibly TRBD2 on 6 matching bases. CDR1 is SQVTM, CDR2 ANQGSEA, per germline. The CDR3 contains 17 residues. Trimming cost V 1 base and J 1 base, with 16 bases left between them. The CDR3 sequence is CSVEVPLGGRNTGELFF. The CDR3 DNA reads TGCAGCGTTGAAGTACCCCTTGGGGGGAGGAACACCGGGGAGCTGTTTTTT.

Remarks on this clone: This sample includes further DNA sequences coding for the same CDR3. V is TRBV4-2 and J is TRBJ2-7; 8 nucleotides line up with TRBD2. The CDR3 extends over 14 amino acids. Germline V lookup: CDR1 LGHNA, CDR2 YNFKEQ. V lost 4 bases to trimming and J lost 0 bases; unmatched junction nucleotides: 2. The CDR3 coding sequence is TGTGCCAGCAGCCCGAGCGGGAGCTCCTACGAGCAGTACTTC. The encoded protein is CASSPSGSSYEQYF.

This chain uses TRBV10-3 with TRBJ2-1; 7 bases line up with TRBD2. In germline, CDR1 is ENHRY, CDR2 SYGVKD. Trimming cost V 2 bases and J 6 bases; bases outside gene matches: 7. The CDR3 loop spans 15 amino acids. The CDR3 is CAISEPRTSVNEQFF. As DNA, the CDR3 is TGTGCCATCAGTGAGCCCAGGACTAGTGTCAATGAGCAGTTCTTC.

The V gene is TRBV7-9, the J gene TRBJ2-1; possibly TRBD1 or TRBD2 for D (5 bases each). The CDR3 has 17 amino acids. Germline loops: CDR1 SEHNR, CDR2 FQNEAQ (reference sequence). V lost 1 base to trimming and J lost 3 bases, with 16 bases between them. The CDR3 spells CASSLGGASRGYNEQFF. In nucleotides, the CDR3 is TGTGCCAGCAGCTTAGGGGGCGCTAGCCGGGGCTACAATGAGCAGTTCTTC.

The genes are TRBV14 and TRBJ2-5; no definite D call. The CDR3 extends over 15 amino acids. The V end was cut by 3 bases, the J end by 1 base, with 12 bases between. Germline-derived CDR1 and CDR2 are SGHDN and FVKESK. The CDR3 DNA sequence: TGTGCCAGCAGCCAGCTAAATGGTATCCAAGAGACCCAGTACTTC. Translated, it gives CASSQLNGIQETQYF. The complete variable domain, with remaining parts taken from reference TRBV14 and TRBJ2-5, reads EAGVTQFPSHSVIEKGQTVTLRCDPISGHDNLYWYRRVMGKEIKFLLHFVKESKQDESGMPNNRFLAERTGGTYSTLKVQPAELEDSGVYFCASSQLNGIQETQYFGPGTRLLVL.

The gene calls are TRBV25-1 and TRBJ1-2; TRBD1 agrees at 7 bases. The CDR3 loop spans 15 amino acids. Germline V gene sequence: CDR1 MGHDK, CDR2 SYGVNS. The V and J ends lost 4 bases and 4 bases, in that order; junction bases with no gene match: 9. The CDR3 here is CASSAGGRGGYGYTF. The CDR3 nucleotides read TGTGCCAGCAGTGCTGGGGGCAGGGGGGGCTATGGCTACACCTTC.

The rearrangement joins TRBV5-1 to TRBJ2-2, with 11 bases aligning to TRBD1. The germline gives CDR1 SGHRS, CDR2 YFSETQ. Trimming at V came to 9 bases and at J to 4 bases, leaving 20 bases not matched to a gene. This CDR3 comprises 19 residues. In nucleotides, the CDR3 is TGCGCCACCGCGAGAGAGGGACAGGGGGTGTTTGGCCGCACCGGGGAGCTGTTTTTT. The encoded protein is CATAREGQGVFGRTGELFF.

CDR3 nucleotides: TGTGCCAGCTCACCCAGTACTTTGTCTGGGGCCAACGTCCTGACTTTC. Residues: CASSPSTLSGANVLTF. This rearrangement joins TRBV18 to TRBJ2-6, with unresolved D. The germline CDR1 and CDR2 sequences are KGHSH and LQKENI. Between the trimmed V and J ends, which lost 3 bases and 1 base, there was a span of 10 bases. This CDR3 has 16 residues.

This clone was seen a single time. CDR3 in DNA: TGTGCCAGCACGCCCGGGGGCTCGGGCAATCAGCCCCAGCATTTT. It translates to CASTPGGSGNQPQHF. The chain links TRBV6-6 to TRBJ1-5; perhaps TRBD1 as D (6 bases). V lost 7 bases and J lost 2, with 15 bases in between. CDR1 is MNHNY and CDR2 is SVGAGI in the germline V gene (reference sequence). The CDR3 consists of 15 residues.

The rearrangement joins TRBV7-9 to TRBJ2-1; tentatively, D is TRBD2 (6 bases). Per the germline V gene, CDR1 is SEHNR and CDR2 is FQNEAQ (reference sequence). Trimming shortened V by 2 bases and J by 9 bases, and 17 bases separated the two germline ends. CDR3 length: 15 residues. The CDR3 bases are TGTGCCAGCAGCTTATCTAATGGGAGGTCCAGTGAGCAGTTCTTC. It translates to CASSLSNGRSSEQFF.

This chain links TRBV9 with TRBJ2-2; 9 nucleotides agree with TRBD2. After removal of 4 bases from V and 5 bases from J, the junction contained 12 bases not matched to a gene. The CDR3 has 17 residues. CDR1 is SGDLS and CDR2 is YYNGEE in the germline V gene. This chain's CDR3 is CASSPRREGRGTGELFF. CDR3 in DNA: TGTGCCAGCAGCCCAAGGCGGGAGGGCCGAGGAACCGGGGAGCTGTTTTTT.